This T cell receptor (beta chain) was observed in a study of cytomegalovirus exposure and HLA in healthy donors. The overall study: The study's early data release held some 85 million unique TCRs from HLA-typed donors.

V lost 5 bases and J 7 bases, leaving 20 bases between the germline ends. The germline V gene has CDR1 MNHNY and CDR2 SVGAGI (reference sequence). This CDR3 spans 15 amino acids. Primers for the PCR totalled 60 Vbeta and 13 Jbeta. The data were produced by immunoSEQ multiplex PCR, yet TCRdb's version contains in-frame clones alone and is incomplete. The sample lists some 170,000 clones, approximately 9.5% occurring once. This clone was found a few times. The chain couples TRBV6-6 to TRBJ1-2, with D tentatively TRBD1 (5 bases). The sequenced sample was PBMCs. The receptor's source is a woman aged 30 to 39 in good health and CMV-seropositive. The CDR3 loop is CASSTSRVRFVGYTF. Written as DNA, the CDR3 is TGTGCCAGCAGTACATCCAGGGTCCGGTTCGTTGGCTACACCTTC.